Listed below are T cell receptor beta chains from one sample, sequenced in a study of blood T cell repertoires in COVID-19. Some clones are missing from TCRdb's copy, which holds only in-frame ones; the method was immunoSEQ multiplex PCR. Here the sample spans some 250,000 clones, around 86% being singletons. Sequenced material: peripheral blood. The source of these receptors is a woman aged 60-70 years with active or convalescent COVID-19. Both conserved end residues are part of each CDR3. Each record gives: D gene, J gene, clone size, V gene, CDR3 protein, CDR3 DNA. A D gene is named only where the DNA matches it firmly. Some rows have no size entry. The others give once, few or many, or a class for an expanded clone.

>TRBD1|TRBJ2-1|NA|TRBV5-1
CASSPGTGAPLDEQFF
TGCGCCAGCAGCCCCGGGACAGGAGCTCCCCTCGATGAGCAGTTCTTC
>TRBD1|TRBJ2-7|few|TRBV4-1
CASSLQQGPQQYF
TGCGCCAGCAGCCTCCAACAGGGGCCACAGCAGTACTTC
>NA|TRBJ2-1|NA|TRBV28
CASSLTLGLDLNEQFF
TGTGCCAGCAGTTTAACCCTCGGCCTAGACCTCAATGAGCAGTTCTTC
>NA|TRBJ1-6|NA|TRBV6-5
CASSYPNSPLHF
TGTGCCAGCAGTTACCCGAATTCACCCCTCCACTTT
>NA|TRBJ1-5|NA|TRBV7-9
CASSLGRGNQPQHF
TGTGCCAGCAGCTTAGGCCGAGGGAATCAGCCCCAGCATTTT
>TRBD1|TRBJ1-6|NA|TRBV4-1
CASSQGSTGTYNSPLHF
TGCGCCAGCAGCCAAGGTTCGACAGGGACCTATAATTCACCCCTCCACTTT
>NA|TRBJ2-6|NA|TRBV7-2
CASSLVPTVAGANVLTF
TGTGCCAGCAGCTTGGTCCCCACCGTAGCTGGGGCCAACGTCCTGACTTTC
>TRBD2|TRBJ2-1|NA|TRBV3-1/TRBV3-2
CASSHLSGGSYNEQFF
TGTGCCAGCAGCCACCTTAGCGGGGGGTCCTACAATGAGCAGTTCTTC
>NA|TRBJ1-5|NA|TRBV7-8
CASSSGTDNQPQHF
TGTGCCAGCAGTTCAGGAACCGACAATCAGCCCCAGCATTTT
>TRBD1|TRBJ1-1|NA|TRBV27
CASSFTGVNTEAFF
TGTGCCAGCAGTTTCACAGGGGTGAACACTGAAGCTTTCTTT
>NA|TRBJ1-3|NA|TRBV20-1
CSASLGPGNTIYF
TGCAGTGCTAGTTTGGGCCCTGGAAACACCATATATTTT
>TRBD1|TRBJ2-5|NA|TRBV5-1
CASSSPGQGDEETQYF
TGCGCCAGCAGCTCCCCGGGACAGGGTGACGAAGAGACCCAGTACTTC
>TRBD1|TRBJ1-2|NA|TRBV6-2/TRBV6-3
CASSSRDRSYGYTF
TGTGCCAGCAGTTCCAGGGACAGGAGCTATGGCTACACCTTC
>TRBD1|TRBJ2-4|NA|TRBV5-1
CASSLGQGNIQYF
TGCGCCAGCAGCCTGGGACAGGGGAACATTCAGTACTTC
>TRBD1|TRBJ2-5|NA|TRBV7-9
CASSSGQGRQETQYF
TGTGCCAGCAGCTCGGGACAGGGACGACAAGAGACCCAGTACTTC
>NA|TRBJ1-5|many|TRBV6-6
CASSPFDSDQPQHF
TGTGCCAGCAGTCCCTTCGACTCGGATCAGCCCCAGCATTTT
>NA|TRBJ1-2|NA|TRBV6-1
CASSERGGALLYGYTF
TGTGCCAGCAGTGAAAGGGGGGGGGCCCTCCTCTATGGCTACACCTTC
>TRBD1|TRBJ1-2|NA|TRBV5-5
CASSTGQGAYGYTF
TGTGCCAGCAGTACGGGACAGGGAGCCTATGGCTACACCTTC
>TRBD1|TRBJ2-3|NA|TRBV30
CAWSVQGALNTQYF
TGTGCCTGGAGTGTACAGGGGGCTCTTAATACGCAGTATTTT
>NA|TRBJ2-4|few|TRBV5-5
CASSPITLVPLAKNIQYF
TGTGCCAGCAGCCCAATCACCCTAGTTCCCCTAGCCAAAAACATTCAGTACTTC
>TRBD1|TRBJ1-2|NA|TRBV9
CASSTQPGGQGSYGYTF
TGTGCCAGCAGCACACAACCAGGGGGACAGGGCAGCTATGGCTACACCTTC
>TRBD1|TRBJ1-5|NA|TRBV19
CASSTRTGGNQPQHF
TGTGCCAGTAGTACCCGGACAGGCGGAAATCAGCCCCAGCATTTT
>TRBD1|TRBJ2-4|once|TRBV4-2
CASSQVREGGNIQYF
TGTGCCAGCAGCCAAGTTCGGGAAGGGGGCAACATTCAGTACTTC